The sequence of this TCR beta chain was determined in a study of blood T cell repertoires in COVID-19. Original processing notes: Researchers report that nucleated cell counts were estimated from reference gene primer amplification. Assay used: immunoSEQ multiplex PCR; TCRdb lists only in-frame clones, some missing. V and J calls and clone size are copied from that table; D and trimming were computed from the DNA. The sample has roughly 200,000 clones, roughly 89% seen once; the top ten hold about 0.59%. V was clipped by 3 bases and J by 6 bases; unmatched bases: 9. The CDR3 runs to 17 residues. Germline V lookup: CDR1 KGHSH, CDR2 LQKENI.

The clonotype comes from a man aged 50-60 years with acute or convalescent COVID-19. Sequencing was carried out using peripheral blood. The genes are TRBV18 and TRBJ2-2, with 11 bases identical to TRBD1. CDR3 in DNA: TGTGCCAGCTCACCGCGTTACGGGACAGGGGGTTCCGGGGAGCTGTTTTTT. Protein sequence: CASSPRYGTGGSGELFF.